This T cell receptor (beta chain) was sequenced during a study of identical twins. With 0 bases clipped from V and 0 bases from J, the junction kept 11 bases outside the gene matches. The CDR3 is 19 residues long. CDR1 and CDR2 (germline): MNHEY, SVGEGT. This clonotype came up many times. Its target is not known. MiXCR, run by TCRdb on the 5' RACE reads, gives a single entry per CDR3 protein. The sample yields about 720,000 distinct CDR3 sequences, 8.6% seen once. Study findings and constraints: A cross-sectional statistical analysis, not follow-up of the same donors, supported the conclusions.

These data are also associated with another study on yellow fever vaccine responses in identical twins.

The J gene is TRBJ2-1, the V gene TRBV6-2 or TRBV6-3; 7 bases are a match to TRBD1. Sequencing was done on a sample of PBMCs. This TCR was sampled from a woman under 30 in good health. In DNA form, the CDR3 reads TGTGCCAGCAGTTACTCGGTCAGGGGGAGTGGGAGCTCCTACAATGAGCAGTTCTTC. Its translation is CASSYSVRGSGSSYNEQFF.